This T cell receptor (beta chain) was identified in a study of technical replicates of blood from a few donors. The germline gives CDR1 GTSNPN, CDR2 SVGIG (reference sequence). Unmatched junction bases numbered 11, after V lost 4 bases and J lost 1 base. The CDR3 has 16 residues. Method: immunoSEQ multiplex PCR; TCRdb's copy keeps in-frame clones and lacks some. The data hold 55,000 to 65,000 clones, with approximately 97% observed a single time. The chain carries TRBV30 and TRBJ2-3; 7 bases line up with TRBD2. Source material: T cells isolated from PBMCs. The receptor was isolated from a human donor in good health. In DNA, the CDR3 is TGTGCCTGGAACCCGGGAAGGAGCGGGGGCACAGATACGCAGTATTTT. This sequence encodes CAWNPGRSGGTDTQYF.